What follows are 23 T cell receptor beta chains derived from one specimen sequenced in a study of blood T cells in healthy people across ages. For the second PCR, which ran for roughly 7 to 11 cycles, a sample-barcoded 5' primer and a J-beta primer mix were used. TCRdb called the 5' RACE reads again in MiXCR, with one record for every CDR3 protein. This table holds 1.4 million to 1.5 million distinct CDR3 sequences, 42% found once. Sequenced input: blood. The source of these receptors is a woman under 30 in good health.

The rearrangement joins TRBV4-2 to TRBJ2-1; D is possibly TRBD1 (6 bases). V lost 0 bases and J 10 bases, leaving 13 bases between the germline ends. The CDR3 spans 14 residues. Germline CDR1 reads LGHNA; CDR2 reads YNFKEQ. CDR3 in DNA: TGTGCCAGCAGCCAAGAGGAGGTGGGACAAGAGCAGTTCTTC. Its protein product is CASSQEEVGQEQFF.

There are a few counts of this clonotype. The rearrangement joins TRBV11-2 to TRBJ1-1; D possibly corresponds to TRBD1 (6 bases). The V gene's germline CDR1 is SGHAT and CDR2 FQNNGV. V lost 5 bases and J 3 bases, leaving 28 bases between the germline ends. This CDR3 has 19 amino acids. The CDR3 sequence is CASSTDPRGASFHDTEAFF. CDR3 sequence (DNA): TGTGCCAGCAGCACGGATCCCCGGGGGGCGTCATTTCATGACACTGAAGCTTTCTTT.

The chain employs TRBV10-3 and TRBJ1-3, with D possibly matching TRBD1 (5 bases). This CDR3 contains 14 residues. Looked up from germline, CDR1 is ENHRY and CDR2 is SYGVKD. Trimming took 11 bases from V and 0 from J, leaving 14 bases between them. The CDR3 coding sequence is TGTGCCGCCTCAGGCCAGGGCTCTGGAAACACCATATATTTT. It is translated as CAASGQGSGNTIYF.

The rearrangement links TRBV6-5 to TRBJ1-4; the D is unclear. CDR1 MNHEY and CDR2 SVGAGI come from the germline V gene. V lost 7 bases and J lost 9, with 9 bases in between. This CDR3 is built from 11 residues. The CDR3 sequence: CASTDGQKLFF. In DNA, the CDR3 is TGTGCCAGCACCGACGGGCAAAAACTGTTTTTT.

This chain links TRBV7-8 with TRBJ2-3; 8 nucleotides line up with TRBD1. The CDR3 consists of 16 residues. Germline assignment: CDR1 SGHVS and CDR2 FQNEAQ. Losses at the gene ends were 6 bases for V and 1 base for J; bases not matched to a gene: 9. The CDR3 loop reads CASSFNRQGRTDTQYF. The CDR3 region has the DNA TGTGCCAGCAGTTTTAACCGACAGGGGCGCACAGATACGCAGTATTTT.

Written as DNA, the CDR3 is TGTGCCAGCAGTGAGGGGACAGGGAATATATATGGCTACACCTTC. Its protein is CASSEGTGNIYGYTF. The chain uses TRBV2 and TRBJ1-2, with 9 bases matching TRBD1. J was trimmed by 5 bases and V by 3 bases; bases with no gene match: 7. Germline V gives CDR1 SNHLY, CDR2 FYNNEI. The CDR3 sequence is 15 residues long.

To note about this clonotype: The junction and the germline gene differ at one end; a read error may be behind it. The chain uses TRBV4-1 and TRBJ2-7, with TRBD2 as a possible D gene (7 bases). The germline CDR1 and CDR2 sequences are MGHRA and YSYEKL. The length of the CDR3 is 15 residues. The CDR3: CAGSQETGGPDEQYF. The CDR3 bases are TGCGCCGGCAGCCAAGAGACGGGGGGCCCCGACGAGCAGTACTTC.

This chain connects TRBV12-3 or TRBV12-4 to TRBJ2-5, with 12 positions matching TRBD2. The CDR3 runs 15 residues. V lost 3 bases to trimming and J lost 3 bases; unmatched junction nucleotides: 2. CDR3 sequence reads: CASSFRLAGEETQYF. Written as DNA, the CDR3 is TGTGCCAGCAGTTTTAGACTAGCGGGGGAAGAGACCCAGTACTTC.

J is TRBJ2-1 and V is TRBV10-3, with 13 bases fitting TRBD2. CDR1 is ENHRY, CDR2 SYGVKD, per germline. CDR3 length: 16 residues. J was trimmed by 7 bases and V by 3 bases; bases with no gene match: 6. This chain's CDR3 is CAISDSTSGGANEQFF. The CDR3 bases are TGTGCCATCAGTGACTCCACTAGCGGGGGGGCTAATGAGCAGTTCTTC.

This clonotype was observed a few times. The CDR3, as DNA: TGTGCCAGCAGTTACTCCCCAGGGAACACCGGGGAGCTGTTTTTT. Its translation: CASSYSPGNTGELFF. The rearrangement joins TRBV6-5 to TRBJ2-2, with unresolved D. CDR3 length equals 15 residues. V dropped 0 bases and J dropped 1 base, with 6 bases sitting between them. The germline gives CDR1 MNHEY, CDR2 SVGAGI.

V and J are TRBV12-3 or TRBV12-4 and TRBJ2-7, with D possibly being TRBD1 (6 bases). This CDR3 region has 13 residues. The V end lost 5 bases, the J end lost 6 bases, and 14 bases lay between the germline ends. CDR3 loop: CASSVTGISEQYF. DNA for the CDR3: TGTGCCAGCAGTGTAACAGGGATTAGCGAGCAGTACTTC.

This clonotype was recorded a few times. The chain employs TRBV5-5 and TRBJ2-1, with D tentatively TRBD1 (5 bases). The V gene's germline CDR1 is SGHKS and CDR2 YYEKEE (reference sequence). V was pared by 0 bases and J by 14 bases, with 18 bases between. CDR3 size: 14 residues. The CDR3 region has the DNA TGTGCCAGCAGCTTGGTCCAGGGTCCGTACGAAGAGTTCTTC. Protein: CASSLVQGPYEEFF.

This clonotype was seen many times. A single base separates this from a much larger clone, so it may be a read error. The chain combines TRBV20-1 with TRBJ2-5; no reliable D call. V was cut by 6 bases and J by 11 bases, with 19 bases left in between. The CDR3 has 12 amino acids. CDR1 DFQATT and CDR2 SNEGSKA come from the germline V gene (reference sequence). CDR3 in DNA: TGCAGTGCCCTATATGATAACAGTGAGCAGTACTTC. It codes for CSALYDNSEQYF.

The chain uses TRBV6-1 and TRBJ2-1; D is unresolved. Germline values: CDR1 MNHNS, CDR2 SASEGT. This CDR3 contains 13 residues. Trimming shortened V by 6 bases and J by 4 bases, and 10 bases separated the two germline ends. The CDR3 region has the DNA TGTGCCAGCAGGGCACTTCCTTACAATGAGCAGTTCTTC. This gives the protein CASRALPYNEQFF.

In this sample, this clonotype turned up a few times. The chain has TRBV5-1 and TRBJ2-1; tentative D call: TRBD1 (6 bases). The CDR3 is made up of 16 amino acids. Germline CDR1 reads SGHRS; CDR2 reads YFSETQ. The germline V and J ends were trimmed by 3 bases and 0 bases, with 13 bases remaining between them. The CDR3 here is CASSSLGAISYNEQFF. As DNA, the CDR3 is TGCGCCAGCAGCTCCTTGGGGGCCATCTCCTACAATGAGCAGTTCTTC.

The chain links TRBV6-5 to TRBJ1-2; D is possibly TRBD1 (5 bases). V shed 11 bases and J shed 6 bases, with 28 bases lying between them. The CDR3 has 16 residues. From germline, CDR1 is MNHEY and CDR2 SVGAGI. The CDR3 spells CAAAGDLTVTLDGYTF. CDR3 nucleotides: TGTGCCGCTGCGGGTGACTTGACAGTTACATTGGATGGCTACACCTTC.

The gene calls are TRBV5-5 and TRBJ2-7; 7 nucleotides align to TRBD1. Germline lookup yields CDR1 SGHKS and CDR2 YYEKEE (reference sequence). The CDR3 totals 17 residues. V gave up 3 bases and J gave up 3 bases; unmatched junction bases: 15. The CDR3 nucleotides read TGTGCCAGCAGCTCGACAAGACAGGGAGCGGAACTCTACGAGCAGTACTTC. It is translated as CASSSTRQGAELYEQYF.

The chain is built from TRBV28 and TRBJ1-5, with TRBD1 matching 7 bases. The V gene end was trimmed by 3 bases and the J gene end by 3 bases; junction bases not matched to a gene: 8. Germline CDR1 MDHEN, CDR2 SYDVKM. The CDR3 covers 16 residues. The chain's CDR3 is CASSFPGTDLNQPQHF. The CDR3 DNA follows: TGTGCCAGCAGTTTCCCCGGGACAGACCTCAATCAGCCCCAGCATTTT.

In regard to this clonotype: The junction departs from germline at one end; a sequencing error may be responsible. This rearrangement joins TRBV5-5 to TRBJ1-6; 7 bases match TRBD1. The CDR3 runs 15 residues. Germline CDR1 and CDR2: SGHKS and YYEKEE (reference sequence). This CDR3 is CASSLGPRGYSPPHF. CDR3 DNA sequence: TGTGCCAGCAGCTTGGGGCCCAGGGGGTATTCACCCCCCCACTTT.

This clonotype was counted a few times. The CDR3 loop is CSAREQGAGQPQHF. The CDR3 DNA reads TGCAGTGCTAGAGAACAGGGGGCAGGTCAGCCCCAGCATTTT. The rearrangement uses TRBV20-1 and TRBJ1-5, with TRBD1 matching 9 bases. The CDR3 spans 14 residues. Germline V lookup: CDR1 DFQATT, CDR2 SNEGSKA (reference sequence). V dropped 0 bases and J dropped 6; count of bases not matched to a gene: 3.

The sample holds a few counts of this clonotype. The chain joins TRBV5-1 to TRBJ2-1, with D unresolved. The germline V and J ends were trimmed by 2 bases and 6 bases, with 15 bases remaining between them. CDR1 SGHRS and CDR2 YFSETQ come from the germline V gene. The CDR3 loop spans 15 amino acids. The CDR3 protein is CASSFGGTAANEQFF. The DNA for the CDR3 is TGCGCCAGCAGCTTCGGCGGTACTGCGGCCAATGAGCAGTTCTTC.

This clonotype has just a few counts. CDR3 DNA: TGTGCCACCAGTGGCTGTCAAACAGATACGCAGTATTTT. Translated, it gives CATSGCQTDTQYF. This chain joins TRBV24-1 and TRBJ2-3; no clear D gene. The CDR3 contains 13 residues. Germline lookup yields CDR1 KGHDR and CDR2 SFDVKD. V lost 5 bases and J 3 bases, leaving 8 bases between the germline ends.

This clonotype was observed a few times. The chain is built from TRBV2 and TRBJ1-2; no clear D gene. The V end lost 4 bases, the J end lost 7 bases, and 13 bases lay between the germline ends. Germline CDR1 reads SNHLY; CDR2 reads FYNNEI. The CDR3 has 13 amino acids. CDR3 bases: TGTGCCAGCAGTGGGATGGTGTCTTCTGGCTACACCTTC. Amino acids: CASSGMVSSGYTF.